This TCR beta chain was found in a study of T cell responses to AZD1222 COVID-19 vaccine. The study, taken as a whole, reports: Variant regions that are unmutated are reportedly the target of nearly half of spike-specific TCRs. Mostly white British, mostly female donors; authors suggested clonal diversity may be underestimated.

Pooling was applied to second doses at about 4 or about 12 weeks. The CDR3 extends over 12 amino acids. V lost 2 bases, J lost 5 bases, and 7 bases lay in between. Germline assignment: CDR1 SGHRS and CDR2 YFSETQ. The repertoire was sequenced with immunoSEQ multiplex PCR; TCRdb's copy has only in-frame clones and lacks some. The sample shows more than 150,000 clones, 94% of them seen only once. Worth noting for this clone: Its specificity is unknown.

The sample in question was peripheral blood, obtained 28 days after the second AZD1222 dose. This rearrangement joins TRBV5-1 to TRBJ2-5; D uncertain. The receptor was isolated from an adult who received the AZD1222 COVID-19 vaccine. This chain's CDR3 is CASSFGFETQYF. The CDR3, as DNA: TGCGCCAGCAGCTTCGGGTTTGAGACCCAGTACTTC.